Sequencing of this T cell receptor beta chain was carried out in a study of blood T cells in healthy people across ages. CDR1 is LGHNA, CDR2 YNFKEQ, per germline. The CDR3 is 14 amino acids. Germline trimming cut 8 bases from V and 4 bases from J; bases unmatched to any gene: 9. A second PCR of roughly 7 to 11 cycles used a sample-barcoded 5' primer and a J-beta primer mix. Each cDNA molecule was tagged by a template-switch adaptor with 12 random nucleotides. TCRdb re-called the 5' RACE reads with MiXCR, one entry per CDR3 protein. The table has hundreds of thousands of distinct CDR3 sequences, roughly 44% seen once.

The receptor was derived from a man between 60 and 70 years old in good health. The sequencing sample was made of blood. This chain uses TRBV4-2 with TRBJ2-5; 8 bases are a match to TRBD2. The CDR3: CASGTGGVLETQYF. CDR3 nucleotide sequence: TGTGCCAGCGGAACGGGGGGGGTCTTAGAGACCCAGTACTTC.